This T cell receptor (beta chain) was recovered during a study of OX40 agonist ivuxolimab in advanced cancers. Study information: Ivuxolimab, an antibody acting as an agonist of OX40 (CD134), was used to treat patients. Averaging about 60 years in age, with a range of about 23 to 79, the cohort was around 85% male.

General study results and limits: Clonal expansion was seen in CD4+ and CD8+ blood T cells by week 6 at 0.1 to 3.0 mg/kg.

This CDR3 region has 14 residues. Looked up from germline, CDR1 is LNHDA and CDR2 is SQIVND (reference sequence). Measured with immunoSEQ multiplex PCR; TCRdb has only the in-frame clones, and not every one. The sample has about 79,000 clones, roughly 94% seen once. Concerning this clone itself: The target antigen is unknown. Compared with germline, one end of the junction differs, possibly owing to a read error.

The V call is TRBV19, the J call TRBJ1-1; 12 nucleotides line up with TRBD1. This TCR came from an adult with an advanced solid tumor such as melanoma, head and neck, liver or kidney cancer. Sequencing used CD4+ or CD8+ T cells sorted from blood, obtained in a trial of the OX40 agonist ivuxolimab. CDR3: CASSIGGQGAGDLF. The CDR3 bases are TGTGCCAGTAGTATAGGGGGACAGGGGGCTGGTGATCTCTTT.